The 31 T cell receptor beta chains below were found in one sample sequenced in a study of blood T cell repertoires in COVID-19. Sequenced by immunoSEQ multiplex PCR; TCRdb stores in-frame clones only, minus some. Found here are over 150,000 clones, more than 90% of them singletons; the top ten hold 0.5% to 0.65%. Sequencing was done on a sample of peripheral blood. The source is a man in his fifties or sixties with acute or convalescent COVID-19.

The CDR3 loop is CASRDTYEQYF. The CDR3 region has the DNA TGTGCCAGTCGGGACACCTACGAGCAGTACTTC. The V call is TRBV19, the J call TRBJ2-7, with a possible D match to TRBD1 (6 bases). Germline loops: CDR1 LNHDA, CDR2 SQIVND (reference sequence). Trimming shortened V by 8 bases and J by 2 bases, and 7 bases separated the two germline ends. The CDR3 extends over 11 amino acids.

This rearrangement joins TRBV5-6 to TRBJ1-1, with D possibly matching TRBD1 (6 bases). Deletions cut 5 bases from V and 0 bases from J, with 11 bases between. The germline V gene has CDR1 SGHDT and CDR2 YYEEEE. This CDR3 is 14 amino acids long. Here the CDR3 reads CASRPQGLNTEAFF. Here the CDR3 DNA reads TGTGCCAGCAGACCACAGGGCTTGAACACTGAAGCTTTCTTT. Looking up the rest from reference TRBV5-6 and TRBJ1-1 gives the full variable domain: DAGVTQSPTHLIKTRGQQVTLRCSPKSGHDTVSWYQQALGQGPQFIFQYYEEEERQRGNFPDRFSGHQFPNYSSELNVNALLLGDSALYLCASRPQGLNTEAFFGQGTRLTVV.

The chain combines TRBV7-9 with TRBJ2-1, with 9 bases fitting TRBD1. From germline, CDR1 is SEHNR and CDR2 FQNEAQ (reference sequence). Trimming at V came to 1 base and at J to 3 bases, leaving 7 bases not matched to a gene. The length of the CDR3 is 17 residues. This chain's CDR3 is CASSLVPGTGSYNEQFF. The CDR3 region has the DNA TGTGCCAGCAGCTTAGTCCCCGGGACAGGGAGCTACAATGAGCAGTTCTTC. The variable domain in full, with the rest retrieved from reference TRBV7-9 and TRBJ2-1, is DTGVSQNPRHKITKRGQNVTFRCDPISEHNRLYWYRQTLGQGPEFLTYFQNEAQLEKSRLLSDRFSAERPKGSFSTLEIQRTEQGDSAMYLCASSLVPGTGSYNEQFFGPGTRLTVL.

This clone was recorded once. The CDR3 nucleotides are TGTGCCAGCAGCGCCCGGCGGGAGCCCACCTACGAGCAGTACTTC. It is translated as CASSARREPTYEQYF. The rearrangement joins TRBV2 to TRBJ2-7; 7 bases map to TRBD2. This CDR3 has 15 amino acids. The germline CDR1 and CDR2 sequences are SNHLY and FYNNEI. V lost 6 bases, J lost 2 bases, and 10 bases stayed unmatched.

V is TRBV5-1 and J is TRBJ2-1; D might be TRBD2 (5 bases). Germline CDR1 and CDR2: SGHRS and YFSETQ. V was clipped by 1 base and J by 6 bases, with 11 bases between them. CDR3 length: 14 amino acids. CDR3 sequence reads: CASSLPTSPNEQFF. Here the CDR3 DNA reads TGCGCCAGCAGCTTGCCAACTAGTCCCAATGAGCAGTTCTTC.

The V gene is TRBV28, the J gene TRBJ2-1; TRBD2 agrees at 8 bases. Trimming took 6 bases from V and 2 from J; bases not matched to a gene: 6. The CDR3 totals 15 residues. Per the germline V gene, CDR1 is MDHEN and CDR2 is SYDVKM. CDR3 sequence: CASSLVREAYNEQFF. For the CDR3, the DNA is TGTGCCAGCAGCTTGGTGCGGGAGGCCTACAATGAGCAGTTCTTC.

Here the CDR3 reads CASSISGLGHDMNTEAFF. The CDR3, as DNA: TGTGCCAGTAGTATCTCGGGTCTCGGACACGACATGAACACTGAAGCTTTCTTT. The gene calls are TRBV19 and TRBJ1-1, with D possibly matching TRBD1 (5 bases). In germline, CDR1 is LNHDA, CDR2 SQIVND (reference sequence). CDR3 length: 18 amino acids. The germline V and J ends were trimmed by 3 bases and 0 bases, with 20 bases remaining between them.

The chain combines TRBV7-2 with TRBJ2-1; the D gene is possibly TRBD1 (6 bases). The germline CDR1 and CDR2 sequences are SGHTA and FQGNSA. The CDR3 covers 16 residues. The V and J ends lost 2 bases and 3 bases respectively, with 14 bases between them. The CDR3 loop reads CASSLSGTLIYNEQFF. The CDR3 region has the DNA TGTGCCAGCAGCTTAAGTGGGACACTTATCTACAATGAGCAGTTCTTC.

The CDR3 DNA is TGTGCCAGCAGCTTCCCCCTCCAGGGCGGCAATCAGCCCCAGCATTTT. This encodes CASSFPLQGGNQPQHF. The chain carries TRBV28 and TRBJ1-5, with D possibly matching TRBD1 (5 bases). This CDR3 contains 16 residues. Germline lookup yields CDR1 MDHEN and CDR2 SYDVKM. V was shortened by 6 bases and J by 2 bases, with 17 bases between the two germline ends.

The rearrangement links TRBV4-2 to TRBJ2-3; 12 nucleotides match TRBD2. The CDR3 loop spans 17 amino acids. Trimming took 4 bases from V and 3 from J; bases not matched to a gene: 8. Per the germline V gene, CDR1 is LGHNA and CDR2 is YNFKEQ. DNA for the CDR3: TGTGCCAGCAGCCCCCGGACTAGCGGGGTGGGGACAGATACGCAGTATTTT. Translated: CASSPRTSGVGTDTQYF.

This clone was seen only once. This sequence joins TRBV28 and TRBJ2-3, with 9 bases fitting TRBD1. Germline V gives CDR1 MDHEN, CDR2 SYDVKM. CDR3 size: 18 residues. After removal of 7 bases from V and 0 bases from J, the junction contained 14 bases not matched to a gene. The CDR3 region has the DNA TGTGCCAGCACCGTCCCGGGACAGGGTTGGGCGAGCACAGATACGCAGTATTTT. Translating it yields CASTVPGQGWASTDTQYF.

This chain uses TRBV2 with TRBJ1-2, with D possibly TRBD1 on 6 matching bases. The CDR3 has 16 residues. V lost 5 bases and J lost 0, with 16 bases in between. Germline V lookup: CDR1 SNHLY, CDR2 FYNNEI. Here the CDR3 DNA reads TGTGCCAGCAGTTTAACACAGGGTAGTGCTAACTATGGCTACACCTTC. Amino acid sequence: CASSLTQGSANYGYTF.

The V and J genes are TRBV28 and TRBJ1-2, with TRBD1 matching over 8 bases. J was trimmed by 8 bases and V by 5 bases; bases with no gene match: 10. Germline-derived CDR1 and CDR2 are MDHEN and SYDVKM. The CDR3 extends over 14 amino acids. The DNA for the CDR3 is TGTGCCAGCAGTCCAACAGGGGGGTCTATCGGCTACACCTTC. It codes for CASSPTGGSIGYTF.

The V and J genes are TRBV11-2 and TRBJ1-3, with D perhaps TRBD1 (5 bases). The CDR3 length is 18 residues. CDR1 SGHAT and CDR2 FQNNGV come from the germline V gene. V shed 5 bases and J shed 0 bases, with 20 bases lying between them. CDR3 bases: TGTGCCAGCAGCATCCGGGACTTAACCTACCTCTCTGGAAACACCATATATTTT. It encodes CASSIRDLTYLSGNTIYF.

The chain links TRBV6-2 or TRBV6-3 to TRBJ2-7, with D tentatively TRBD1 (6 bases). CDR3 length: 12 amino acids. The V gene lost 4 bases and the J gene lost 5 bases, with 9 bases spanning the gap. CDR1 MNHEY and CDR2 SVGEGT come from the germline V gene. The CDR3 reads CASSSQGNEQYV. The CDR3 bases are TGTGCCAGCAGTTCACAGGGCAACGAGCAGTACGTC.

The CDR3 nucleotides read TGTGCCTGGAGTGTCCCGACAGGGCTTGGTGAAGCTTTCTTT. Amino acid sequence: CAWSVPTGLGEAFF. The chain couples TRBV30 to TRBJ1-1; 7 nucleotides line up with TRBD1. The CDR3 runs 14 residues. The ends lost 0 bases at V and 7 bases at J; junction bases unmatched: 8. The germline gives CDR1 GTSNPN, CDR2 SVGIG (reference sequence).

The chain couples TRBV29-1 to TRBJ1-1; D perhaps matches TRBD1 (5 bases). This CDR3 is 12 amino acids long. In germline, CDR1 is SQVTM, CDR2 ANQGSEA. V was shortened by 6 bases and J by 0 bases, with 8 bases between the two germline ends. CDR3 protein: CSVDSLNTEAFF. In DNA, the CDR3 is TGCAGCGTCGACAGTCTGAACACTGAAGCTTTCTTT.

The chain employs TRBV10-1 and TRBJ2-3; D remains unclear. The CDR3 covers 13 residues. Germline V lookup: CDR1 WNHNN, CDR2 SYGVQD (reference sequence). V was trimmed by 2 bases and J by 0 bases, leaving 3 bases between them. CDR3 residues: CASSERSTDTQYF. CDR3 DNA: TGCGCCAGCAGTGAGCGTAGCACAGATACGCAGTATTTT.

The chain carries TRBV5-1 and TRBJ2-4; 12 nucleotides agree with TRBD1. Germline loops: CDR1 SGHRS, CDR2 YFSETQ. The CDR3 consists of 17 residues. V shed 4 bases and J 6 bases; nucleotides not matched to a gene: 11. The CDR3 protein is CASSRNPGQGAGNIQYF. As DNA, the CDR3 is TGCGCCAGCAGCCGGAACCCGGGACAGGGGGCGGGAAACATTCAGTACTTC.

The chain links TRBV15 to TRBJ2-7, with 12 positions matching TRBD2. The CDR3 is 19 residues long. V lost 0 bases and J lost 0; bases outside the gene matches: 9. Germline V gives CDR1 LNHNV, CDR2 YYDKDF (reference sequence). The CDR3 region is CATSRDLVTSGSSSYEQYF. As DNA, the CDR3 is TGTGCCACCAGCAGAGATCTGGTGACTAGCGGGAGCAGCTCCTACGAGCAGTACTTC. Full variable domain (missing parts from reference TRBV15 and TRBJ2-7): DAMVIQNPRYQVTQFGKPVTLSCSQTLNHNVMYWYQQKSSQAPKLLFHYYDKDFNNEADTPDNFQSRRPNTSFCFLDIRSPGLGDTAMYLCATSRDLVTSGSSSYEQYFGPGTRLTVT.

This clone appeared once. Here the CDR3 DNA reads TGTGCCAGCAGTTTCCCGGACAGGGGACGAGAAAAACTGTTTTTT. Amino acids: CASSFPDRGREKLFF. V gene TRBV28 combines with J gene TRBJ1-4; TRBD1 matches at 9 bases. With 3 bases clipped from V and 8 bases from J, the junction kept 7 bases outside the gene matches. The CDR3 consists of 15 residues. Germline CDR1 and CDR2: MDHEN and SYDVKM.

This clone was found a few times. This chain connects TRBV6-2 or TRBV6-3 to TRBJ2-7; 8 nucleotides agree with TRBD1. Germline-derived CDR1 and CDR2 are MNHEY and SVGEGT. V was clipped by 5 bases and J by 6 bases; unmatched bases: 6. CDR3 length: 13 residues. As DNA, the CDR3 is TGTGCCAGCAGTCAGGGGGCAAGCGGCGAGCAGTACGTC. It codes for CASSQGASGEQYV.

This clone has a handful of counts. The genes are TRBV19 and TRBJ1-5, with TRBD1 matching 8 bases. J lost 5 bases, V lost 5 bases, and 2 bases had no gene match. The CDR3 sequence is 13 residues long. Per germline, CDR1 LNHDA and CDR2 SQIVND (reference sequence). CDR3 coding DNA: TGTGCCAGTAGTGCGGACAGGGATCAGCCCCAGCATTTT. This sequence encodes CASSADRDQPQHF.

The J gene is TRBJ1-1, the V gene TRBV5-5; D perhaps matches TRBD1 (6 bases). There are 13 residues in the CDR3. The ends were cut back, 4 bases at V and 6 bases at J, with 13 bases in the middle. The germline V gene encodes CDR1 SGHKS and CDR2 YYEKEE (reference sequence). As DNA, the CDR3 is TGTGCCAGCAGCCACAGGCCAGGGGCTGAAGCTTTCTTT. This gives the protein CASSHRPGAEAFF.

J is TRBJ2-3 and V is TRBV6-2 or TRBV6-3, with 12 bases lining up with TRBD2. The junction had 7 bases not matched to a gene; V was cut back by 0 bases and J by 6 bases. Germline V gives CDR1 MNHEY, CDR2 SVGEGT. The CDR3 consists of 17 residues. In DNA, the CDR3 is TGTGCCAGCAGTTACTCCCCTAGCGGGGGGGCCCTTGATACGCAGTATTTT. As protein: CASSYSPSGGALDTQYF.

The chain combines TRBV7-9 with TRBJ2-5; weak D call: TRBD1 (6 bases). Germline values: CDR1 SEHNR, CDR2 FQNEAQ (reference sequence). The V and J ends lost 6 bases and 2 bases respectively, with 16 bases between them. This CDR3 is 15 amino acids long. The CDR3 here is CASRQSGDTQETQYF. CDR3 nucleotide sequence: TGTGCCAGCAGACAATCAGGGGATACTCAAGAGACCCAGTACTTC.

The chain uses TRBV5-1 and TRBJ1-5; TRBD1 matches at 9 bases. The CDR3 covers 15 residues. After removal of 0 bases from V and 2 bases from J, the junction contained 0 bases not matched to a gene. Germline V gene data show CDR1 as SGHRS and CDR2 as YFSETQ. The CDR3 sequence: CASSLGTGGNQPQHF. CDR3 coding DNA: TGCGCCAGCAGCTTGGGGACAGGGGGCAATCAGCCCCAGCATTTT.

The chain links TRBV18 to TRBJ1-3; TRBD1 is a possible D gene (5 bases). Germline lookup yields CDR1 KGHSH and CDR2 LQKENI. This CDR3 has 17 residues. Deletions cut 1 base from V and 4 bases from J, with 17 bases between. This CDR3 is CASSPLSKGTGGNTIYF. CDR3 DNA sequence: TGTGCCAGCTCACCACTGAGTAAGGGAACAGGCGGAAACACCATATATTTT.

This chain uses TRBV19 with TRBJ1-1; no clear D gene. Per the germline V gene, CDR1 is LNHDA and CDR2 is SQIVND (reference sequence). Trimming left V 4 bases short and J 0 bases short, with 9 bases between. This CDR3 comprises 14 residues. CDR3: CASSKSAMNTEAFF. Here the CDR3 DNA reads TGTGCCAGTAGTAAAAGCGCCATGAACACTGAAGCTTTCTTT.

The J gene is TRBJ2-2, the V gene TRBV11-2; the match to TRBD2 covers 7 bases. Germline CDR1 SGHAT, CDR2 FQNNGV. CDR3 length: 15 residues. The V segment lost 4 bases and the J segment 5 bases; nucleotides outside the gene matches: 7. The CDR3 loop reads CASSSAGARTGELFF. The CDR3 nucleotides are TGTGCCAGCAGCTCGGCGGGAGCTCGGACCGGGGAGCTGTTTTTT. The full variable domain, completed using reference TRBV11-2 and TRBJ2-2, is EAGVAQSPRYKIIEKRQSVAFWCNPISGHATLYWYQQILGQGPKLLIQFQNNGVVDDSQLPKDRFSAERLKGVDSTLKIQPAKLEDSAVYLCASSSAGARTGELFFGEGSRLTVL.

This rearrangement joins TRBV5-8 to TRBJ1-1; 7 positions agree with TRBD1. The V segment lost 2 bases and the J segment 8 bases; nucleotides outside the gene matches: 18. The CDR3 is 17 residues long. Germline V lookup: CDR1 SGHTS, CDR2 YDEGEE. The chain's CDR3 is CASSLGQVGTEVEEAFF. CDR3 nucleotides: TGTGCCAGCAGCTTAGGACAGGTCGGGACCGAAGTTGAGGAAGCTTTCTTT.